The 8 T cell receptor beta chains below come from one sample, sequenced in a study of T cell changes during pregnancy in multiple sclerosis. The method was immunoSEQ multiplex PCR; TCRdb's version includes in-frame clones alone and lacks a portion of them. The table shows about 62,000 clones, with about nine tenths occurring only once. This sample comprised peripheral blood, obtained in the second trimester of pregnancy. The origin of the receptors is a female donor in good health, enrolled as a control in a pregnancy study.

This sequence joins TRBV4-2 and TRBJ2-1; tentatively, D is TRBD2 (5 bases). The CDR3 runs to 15 residues. Trimming took 2 bases from V and 10 from J, leaving 18 bases between them. Germline V CDR1 and CDR2: LGHNA, YNFKEQ. CDR3 in amino acids: CASSQLPVGTGEQFF. In nucleotides, the CDR3 is TGTGCCAGCAGCCAACTTCCCGTCGGAACGGGGGAGCAGTTCTTC.

The chain combines TRBV6-1 with TRBJ2-5; 8 bases are a match to TRBD2. Germline assignment: CDR1 MNHNS and CDR2 SASEGT. This CDR3 has 15 amino acids. The ends lost 6 bases at V and 5 bases at J; junction bases unmatched: 11. CDR3 region: CASRHRGGAMETQYF. The CDR3 region has the DNA TGTGCCAGCAGACACCGGGGGGGGGCGATGGAGACCCAGTACTTC.

This chain joins TRBV4-2 and TRBJ2-2; D is possibly TRBD2 (6 bases). The CDR3 covers 16 residues. From germline, CDR1 is LGHNA and CDR2 YNFKEQ. V shed 4 bases and J shed 4 bases, with 16 bases lying between them. The CDR3 reads CASSPLSSGLTGELFF. CDR3 DNA sequence: TGTGCCAGCAGCCCCCTCTCCAGCGGGCTCACCGGGGAGCTGTTTTTT.

The chain joins TRBV5-1 to TRBJ2-5; 7 bases are a match to TRBD2. Germline assignment: CDR1 SGHRS and CDR2 YFSETQ. This CDR3 comprises 15 residues. After removal of 7 bases from V and 2 bases from J, the junction contained 11 bases not matched to a gene. The CDR3 protein is CASLRLAGSQETQYF. The CDR3 region has the DNA TGCGCCAGCTTGAGACTAGCTGGGTCTCAAGAGACCCAGTACTTC.

The chain uses TRBV5-1 and TRBJ2-3, with no clear D. This CDR3 has 13 residues. V gave up 8 bases and J gave up 2 bases, with 12 bases separating them. Germline V gene data show CDR1 as SGHRS and CDR2 as YFSETQ. The CDR3 nucleotides are TGCGCCAGGCACGAGACTTACACAGATACGCAGTATTTT. Amino acids: CARHETYTDTQYF.

The genes are TRBV18 and TRBJ2-3; 7 nucleotides agree with TRBD2. CDR1 KGHSH and CDR2 LQKENI come from the germline V gene. V dropped 5 bases and J dropped 3; count of bases not matched to a gene: 8. The CDR3 is 15 amino acids. For the CDR3, the DNA is TGTGCCAGCTCAAGCTCCGGCGGGAGAACAGATACGCAGTATTTT. Residues: CASSSSGGRTDTQYF.

The chain is built from TRBV7-3 and TRBJ2-1; TRBD2 matches at 16 bases. J gave up 3 bases and V 0 bases, and 2 bases lay outside the gene matches. This CDR3 region has 18 residues. CDR1 and CDR2 from the germline V gene are SGHTA and FQGTGA. Written as DNA, the CDR3 is TGTGCCAGCAGCTTAACTGGGACTAGCGGGAGGGGCTACAATGAGCAGTTCTTC. Its translation is CASSLTGTSGRGYNEQFF. The full variable domain, its missing parts supplied by reference TRBV7-3 and TRBJ2-1, is GAGVSQTPSNKVTEKGKYVELRCDPISGHTALYWYRQSLGQGPEFLIYFQGTGAADDSGLPNDRFFAVRPEGSVSTLKIQRTERGDSAVYLCASSLTGTSGRGYNEQFFGPGTRLTVL.

The chain links TRBV7-9 to TRBJ2-3; D is uncertain. Germline CDR1 and CDR2: SEHNR and FQNEAQ (reference sequence). The CDR3 runs to 11 residues. Deletions cut 5 bases from V and 9 bases from J, with 9 bases between. The CDR3 protein is CASSRAGTQYF. CDR3 bases: TGTGCCAGCAGCCGCGCCGGGACGCAGTATTTT.